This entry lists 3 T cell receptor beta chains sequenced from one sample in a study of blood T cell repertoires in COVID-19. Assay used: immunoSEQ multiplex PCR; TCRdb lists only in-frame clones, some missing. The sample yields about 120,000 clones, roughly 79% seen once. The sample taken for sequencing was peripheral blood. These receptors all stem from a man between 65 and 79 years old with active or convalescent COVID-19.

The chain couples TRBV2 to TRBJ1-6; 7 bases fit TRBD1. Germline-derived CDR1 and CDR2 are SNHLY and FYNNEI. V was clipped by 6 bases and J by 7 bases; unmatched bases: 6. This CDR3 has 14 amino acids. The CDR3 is CASSRDSGNSPLHF. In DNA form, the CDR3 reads TGTGCCAGCAGCCGGGACAGCGGGAATTCACCCCTCCACTTT.

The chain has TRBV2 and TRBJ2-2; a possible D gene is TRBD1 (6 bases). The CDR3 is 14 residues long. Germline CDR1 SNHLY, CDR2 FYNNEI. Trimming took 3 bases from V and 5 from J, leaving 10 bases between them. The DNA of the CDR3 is TGTGCCAGCAGTGAGGCAGGGGCAACCGGGGAGCTGTTTTTT. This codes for CASSEAGATGELFF.

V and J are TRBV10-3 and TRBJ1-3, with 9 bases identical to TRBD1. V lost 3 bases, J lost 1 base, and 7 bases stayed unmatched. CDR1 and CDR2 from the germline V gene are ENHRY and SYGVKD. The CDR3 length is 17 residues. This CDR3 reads CAISDPGQGSSGNTIYF. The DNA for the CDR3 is TGTGCCATCAGTGACCCGGGACAGGGTTCTTCTGGAAACACCATATATTTT.